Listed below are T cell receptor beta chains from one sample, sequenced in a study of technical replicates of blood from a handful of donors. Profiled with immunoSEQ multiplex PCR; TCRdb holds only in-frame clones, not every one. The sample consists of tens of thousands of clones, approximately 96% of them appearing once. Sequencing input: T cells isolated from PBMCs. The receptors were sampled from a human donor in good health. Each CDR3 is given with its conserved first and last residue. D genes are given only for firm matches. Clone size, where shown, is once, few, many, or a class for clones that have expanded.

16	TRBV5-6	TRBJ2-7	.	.	CASSLAPGGSSYEQYF	TGTGCCAGCAGCTTGGCCCCAGGAGGGTCCTCCTACGAGCAGTACTTC
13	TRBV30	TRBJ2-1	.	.	CAWKTPRDNEQFF	TGTGCCTGGAAGACTCCCAGGGACAATGAGCAGTTCTTC
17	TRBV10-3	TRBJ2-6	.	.	CAISYGELNSGANVLTF	TGTGCCATCAGTTACGGGGAGCTCAACTCTGGGGCCAACGTCCTGACTTTC
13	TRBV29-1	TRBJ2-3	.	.	CSVEVEVADTQYF	TGCAGCGTTGAAGTCGAGGTGGCAGATACGCAGTATTTT
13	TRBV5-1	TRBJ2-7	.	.	CASIGESSYEQYF	TGCGCCAGCATAGGAGAGTCAAGTTACGAGCAGTACTTC
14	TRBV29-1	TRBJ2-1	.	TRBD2	CSVLRGLAGNEQFF	TGCAGCGTACTCAGGGGACTAGCGGGCAATGAGCAGTTCTTC
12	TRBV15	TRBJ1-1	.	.	CATSRRQDEAFF	TGTGCCACCAGCAGAAGACAGGATGAAGCTTTCTTT
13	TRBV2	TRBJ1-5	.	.	CASRRNSNQPQHF	TGTGCCAGCAGGCGTAATAGCAATCAGCCCCAGCATTTT
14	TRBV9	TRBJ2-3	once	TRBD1	CASSVGTGTDTQYF	TGTGCCAGCAGCGTAGGGACAGGGACAGATACGCAGTATTTT
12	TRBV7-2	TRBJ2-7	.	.	CASSLPSYEQYF	TGTGCCAGCAGCCTACCCTCCTACGAGCAGTACTTC